The 27 T cell receptor beta chains reported below all come from one sample, sequenced in a study of monozygotic twins with inflammatory bowel disease. Following a re-call of the 5' RACE reads, TCRdb has one entry per CDR3 protein and lacks DNA. Its table records roughly 200,000 distinct CDR3 sequences. The sample consisted of blood. These TCRs come from a human donor with ulcerative colitis or Crohn's disease, or a healthy co-twin of an affected twin (not recorded which).

The chain links TRBV11-2 to TRBJ1-4; the D call from TCRdb, TRBD1, cannot be confirmed without DNA. This CDR3 spans 14 amino acids. Germline CDR1 and CDR2: SGHAT and FQNNGV. The CDR3 sequence: CASILGVVGEKLFF.

V and J are TRBV2 and TRBJ1-5; the D gene TCRdb calls, TRBD1, cannot be checked with no DNA. Looked up from germline, CDR1 is SNHLY and CDR2 is FYNNEI. CDR3 size: 18 residues. The CDR3 sequence: CASRQTGGSMGSNQPQHF.

V and J are TRBV5-1 and TRBJ2-3; TCRdb lists TRBD2, though no DNA is available to test this call. CDR1 is SGHRS and CDR2 is YFSETQ in the germline V gene. The CDR3 contains 14 residues. The CDR3 protein is CASGSGTPADTQYF.

The chain couples TRBV10-3 to TRBJ2-1; TCRdb indicates TRBD1, and absent DNA this call remains unverified. There are 13 residues in the CDR3. In germline, CDR1 is ENHRY, CDR2 SYGVKD. Here the CDR3 reads CAIRGTGPSEQFF.

The V gene is TRBV9, the J gene TRBJ2-7. Germline CDR1 reads SGDLS; CDR2 reads YYNGEE. This CDR3 has 16 amino acids. Here the CDR3 reads CASSVEVDSISYEQYF.

The chain carries TRBV19 and TRBJ2-1; TCRdb calls TRBD2, which cannot be checked without DNA. This CDR3 is built from 12 residues. Germline assignment: CDR1 LNHDA and CDR2 SQIVND (reference sequence). The CDR3 loop reads CASSIEGGRKFF.

This CDR3 is CASSYSLPGTGEVGNIQYF. The chain couples TRBV11-2 to TRBJ2-4; TCRdb gives TRBD1 as the D gene, but with no DNA this cannot be confirmed. The CDR3 sequence is 19 residues long. Germline lookup yields CDR1 SGHAT and CDR2 FQNNGV.

V is TRBV4-1 and J is TRBJ2-3. Germline V gene sequence: CDR1 MGHRA, CDR2 YSYEKL. The CDR3 contains 16 residues. This CDR3 is CASSQDWGSSTDTQYF.

The genes are TRBV19 and TRBJ1-1; TCRdb's D gene call, TRBD1, goes unchecked for lack of DNA. The germline gives CDR1 LNHDA, CDR2 SQIVND (reference sequence). The CDR3 has 13 residues. The CDR3 loop is CASSIAGVAEAFF.

The CDR3 region is CASSSQGVNTEAFF. This chain links TRBV12-3 or TRBV12-4 with TRBJ1-1; TCRdb outputs TRBD1, but without DNA this stays unchecked. The CDR3 contains 14 residues.

The chain employs TRBV12-3 or TRBV12-4 and TRBJ1-5; TCRdb lists TRBD1, though no DNA is available to test this call. The CDR3 totals 15 residues. The CDR3 spells CASSFIGQPSQPQHF.

The rearrangement joins TRBV5-1 to TRBJ2-6. The germline V gene encodes CDR1 SGHRS and CDR2 YFSETQ. The CDR3 has 16 amino acids. CDR3 in amino acids: CASSPVLLSGANVLTF.

This rearrangement joins TRBV6-5 to TRBJ1-1. This CDR3 spans 16 amino acids. Germline loops: CDR1 MNHEY, CDR2 SVGAGI. The CDR3 sequence: CASSYASSGWSTEAFF.

This chain links TRBV12-3 or TRBV12-4 with TRBJ2-7; TCRdb designates TRBD2, a call that cannot be tested without DNA. This CDR3 contains 18 residues. The CDR3 loop reads CASRFTGTSGRVSYEQYF.

The J gene is TRBJ2-2, the V gene TRBV25-1; checking the TCRdb D call of TRBD1 is not possible without DNA. The CDR3 runs to 17 residues. Germline V CDR1 and CDR2: MGHDK, SYGVNS. CDR3 sequence: CASSARRQGAETGELFF.

J is TRBJ2-5 and V is TRBV6-1; as DNA is missing, the TRBD2 call by TCRdb cannot be tested. Germline V gives CDR1 MNHNS, CDR2 SASEGT. This CDR3 spans 15 amino acids. The CDR3 loop is CASSIRREGQETEYF.

The V and J genes are TRBV12-3 or TRBV12-4 and TRBJ1-5. CDR3 length: 16 amino acids. This chain's CDR3 is CASSLGGPNSNQPQHF.

The rearrangement uses TRBV2 and TRBJ1-1; without DNA, the TCRdb call of TRBD1 cannot be checked. From germline, CDR1 is SNHLY and CDR2 FYNNEI. The CDR3 is made up of 15 amino acids. The CDR3 sequence: CASSRRGIEGGEAFF. Full variable domain (missing parts from reference TRBV2 and TRBJ1-1): EPEVTQTPSHQVTQMGQEVILRCVPISNHLYFYWYRQILGQKVEFLVSFYNNEISEKSEIFDDQFSVERPDGSNFTLKIRSTKLEDSAMYFCASSRRGIEGGEAFFGQGTRLTVV.

The rearrangement joins TRBV24-1 to TRBJ1-3; the D call from TCRdb, TRBD1, cannot be confirmed without DNA. The CDR3 is 19 amino acids. Germline assignment: CDR1 KGHDR and CDR2 SFDVKD. CDR3 amino acids: CATSDLSGGRSSSGNTIYF.

The rearrangement joins TRBV5-1 to TRBJ1-2. The germline gives CDR1 SGHRS, CDR2 YFSETQ. The CDR3 loop spans 13 amino acids. The CDR3 reads CASSSENSYGYTF.

The genes are TRBV5-1 and TRBJ1-1. The germline V gene has CDR1 SGHRS and CDR2 YFSETQ. The CDR3 spans 14 residues. CDR3 sequence reads: CASSLTAMNTEAFF.

The chain recombines TRBV7-2 with TRBJ2-1; as DNA is missing, the TRBD1 call by TCRdb cannot be tested. Germline V gives CDR1 SGHTA, CDR2 FQGNSA. The CDR3 consists of 16 residues. CDR3 loop: CASSLAGAGSYNEQFF.

This chain joins TRBV5-6 and TRBJ2-5; TCRdb gives TRBD1 as the D gene, but with no DNA this cannot be confirmed. Per the germline V gene, CDR1 is SGHDT and CDR2 is YYEEEE. This CDR3 has 16 amino acids. The CDR3 sequence: CASSLDTGPLWETQYF.

The V gene is TRBV18, the J gene TRBJ2-1; TCRdb returns TRBD2, unconfirmable since there is no DNA. Germline V gives CDR1 KGHSH, CDR2 LQKENI. CDR3 size: 16 residues. The CDR3 region is CASSPGTSGSYNEQFF. Using reference TRBV18 and TRBJ2-1 for the parts outside the CDR3, the full variable domain is NAGVMQNPRHLVRRRGQEARLRCSPMKGHSHVYWYRQLPEEGLKFMVYLQKENIIDESGMPKERFSAEFPKEGPSILRIQQVVRGDSAAYFCASSPGTSGSYNEQFFGPGTRLTVL.

The chain is built from TRBV5-1 and TRBJ2-7. Germline V gives CDR1 SGHRS, CDR2 YFSETQ. This CDR3 has 12 residues. The CDR3 here is CASSLDTSGQYF.

This chain links TRBV7-2 with TRBJ1-1. In germline, CDR1 is SGHTA, CDR2 FQGNSA. This CDR3 is 13 amino acids long. The CDR3 is CASSLTPNTEAFF. Variable domain in full (rest from reference TRBV7-2 and TRBJ1-1): GAGVSQSPSNKVTEKGKDVELRCDPISGHTALYWYRQSLGQGLEFLIYFQGNSAPDKSGLPSDRFSAERTGGSVSTLTIQRTQQEDSAVYLCASSLTPNTEAFFGQGTRLTVV.

The gene calls are TRBV4-3 and TRBJ2-1; TCRdb returns TRBD1, unconfirmable since there is no DNA. The CDR3 extends over 17 amino acids. Germline loops: CDR1 LGHNA, CDR2 YSLEER. The CDR3 sequence is CASSQDGATSSYNEQFF.